Listed below are T cell receptor beta chains from one sample, sequenced in a study of beta chain features in type 1 diabetes. The protocol was immunoSEQ multiplex PCR, while the TCRdb copy is restricted to in-frame clones and leaves out a portion. The sample gives around 300,000 clones, approximately 15% of which show up once; approximately 0.015% is in the top ten. Sequenced: naive CD4+ T cells from blood. These receptors originate from a man in his late teens or twenties with type 1 diabetes. Both conserved end residues are part of each CDR3. The D gene is left open where the match is weak. Some rows have no size entry. The others give once, few or many, or a class for an expanded clone.

v_call	clone_size	j_call	d_call	cdr3_nt	cdr3_aa
TRBV7-9	.	TRBJ1-2	.	TGTGCCAGCAGCTTGGGGGCCGACTATGGCTACACCTTC	CASSLGADYGYTF
TRBV30	few	TRBJ2-1	TRBD2	TGTGCCTGGAGTGCGGCTAGCGGGGGCAATGAGCAGTTCTTC	CAWSAASGGNEQFF
TRBV6-6	.	TRBJ2-5	TRBD2	TGTGCCAGCAGTTACGGACTAGCGGGGGGTGAGACCCAGTACTTC	CASSYGLAGGETQYF
TRBV7-2	.	TRBJ1-1	.	TGTGCCAGCAGCTTCTTAGAAGCAGGCACTGAAGCTTTCTTT	CASSFLEAGTEAFF
TRBV18	.	TRBJ1-1	.	TGTGCCAGCTCACCAAACTATTCTCAGAACACTGAAGCTTTCTTT	CASSPNYSQNTEAFF
TRBV28	few	TRBJ2-7	TRBD2	TGTGCCAGCAGGCGGGGGGAATCCTACGAGCAGTACTTC	CASRRGESYEQYF
TRBV5-1	.	TRBJ2-7	TRBD1	TGCGCCAGCAGTCGAACAGGGGGTTTGTACGAGCAGTACTTC	CASSRTGGLYEQYF
TRBV10-3	.	TRBJ2-5	TRBD1	TGTGCCATCAGTGAATTTGGGACAGTTGTTACGGAGACCCAGTACTTC	CAISEFGTVVTETQYF
TRBV5-1	.	TRBJ1-2	TRBD1	TGCGCCAGCAGCATAGACCGGGACAGGGGGCCCGGCTACACCTTC	CASSIDRDRGPGYTF
TRBV20-1	.	TRBJ1-2	.	TGCAGTGCCGGTGCTGGCTACACCTTC	CSAGAGYTF
TRBV27	.	TRBJ1-1	.	TGTGCCAGCGCCTTTGAGGGATGGGACACTGAAGCTTTCTTT	CASAFEGWDTEAFF
TRBV15	few	TRBJ2-1	.	TGTGCCACCAGCAGAGACGAGAGTGAGCAGTTCTTC	CATSRDESEQFF
TRBV5-5	.	TRBJ2-1	.	TGTGCCAGCAGCCTTTGGACTGGATCGTCCTACAATGAGCAGTTCTTC	CASSLWTGSSYNEQFF
TRBV5-4	.	TRBJ2-7	.	TGTGCCAGCAGCCTGACAGGCTACGAGCAGTACTTC	CASSLTGYEQYF
TRBV6-1	few	TRBJ2-7	.	TGTGCCAGCAGTTCTACAGGGTTCCCCTACGAGCAGTACTTC	CASSSTGFPYEQYF
TRBV7-2	.	TRBJ2-7	TRBD2	TGTGCCAGCAGCTTAACTCAGACTAGCGGACCTTACGAGCAGTACTTC	CASSLTQTSGPYEQYF
TRBV20-1	.	TRBJ2-7	.	TGCAGTGTTAGGAGCTCCTACGAGCAGTACTTC	CSVRSSYEQYF
TRBV28	.	TRBJ2-5	.	TGTGCCAGCAGTTTCCACCCGGGACTTCAAGAGACCCAGTACTTC	CASSFHPGLQETQYF
TRBV18	once	TRBJ1-2	.	TGTGCCAGCTCACCACCCGGACGGGACTATTCGGGCTACACCTTC	CASSPPGRDYSGYTF
TRBV5-1	few	TRBJ1-1	TRBD1	TGCGCCAGCAGCTTGAGTGGGATGGACAGGGACACTGAAGCTTTCTTT	CASSLSGMDRDTEAFF
TRBV6-5	.	TRBJ1-5	.	TGTGCCACCTCGAATCAGCCCCAGCATTTT	CATSNQPQHF
TRBV19	few	TRBJ1-5	TRBD1	TGTGCCAGTAGTATGCGTGGGACAGGAGAGAATCAGCCCCAGCATTTT	CASSMRGTGENQPQHF
TRBV18	.	TRBJ1-1	TRBD1	TGTGCCAGCTCACCCACCAGCAGGGGGTTAGCTGAAGCTTTCTTT	CASSPTSRGLAEAFF
TRBV2	.	TRBJ1-5	.	TGTGCCAGCAGTTCAACAGGCGTCGGCAATCAGCCCCAGCATTTT	CASSSTGVGNQPQHF
TRBV9	.	TRBJ1-3	.	TGTGCCAGCAGCCGCAGCCCTGGAGTAGATACCATATATTTT	CASSRSPGVDTIYF
TRBV4-1	.	TRBJ2-5	TRBD2	TGCGCCAGCAGCCAAAGCGGGGGTGGGGAGACCCAGTACTTC	CASSQSGGGETQYF
TRBV2	few	TRBJ1-5	.	TGTGCCAGCAGCCGCGGGTCAAGCGGCAATCAGCCCCAGCATTTT	CASSRGSSGNQPQHF
TRBV9	few	TRBJ2-5	TRBD2	TGTGCCAGCAGCCCTCGACTAGCCGTGGAGACCCAGTACTTC	CASSPRLAVETQYF
TRBV15	.	TRBJ2-7	TRBD2	TGTGCCACCAGCAGAGGTTCCAGCGGGAGCTACGAGCAGTACTTC	CATSRGSSGSYEQYF
TRBV7-2	few	TRBJ2-1	TRBD1	TGTGCCAGCAGCATTCAAGCCGGGACAGGGAACAATGAGCAGTTCTTC	CASSIQAGTGNNEQFF
TRBV7-2	.	TRBJ2-2	.	TGTGCCAGCAGCTTTCACGGGGGCACCGGGGAGCTGTTTTTT	CASSFHGGTGELFF